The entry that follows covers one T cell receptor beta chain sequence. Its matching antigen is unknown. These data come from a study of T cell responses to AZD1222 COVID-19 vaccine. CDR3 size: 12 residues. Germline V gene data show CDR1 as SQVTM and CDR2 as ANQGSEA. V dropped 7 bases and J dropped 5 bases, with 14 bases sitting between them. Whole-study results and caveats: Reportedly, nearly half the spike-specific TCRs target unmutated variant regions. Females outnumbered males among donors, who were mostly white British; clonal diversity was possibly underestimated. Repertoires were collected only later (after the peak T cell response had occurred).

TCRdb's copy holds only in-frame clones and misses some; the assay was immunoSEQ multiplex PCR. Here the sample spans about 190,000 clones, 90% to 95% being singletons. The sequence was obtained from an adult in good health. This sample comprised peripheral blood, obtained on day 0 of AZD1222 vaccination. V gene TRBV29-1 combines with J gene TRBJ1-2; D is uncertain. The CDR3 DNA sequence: TGCAGCGCTCAAATAGAGTTGTATGGCTACACCTTC. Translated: CSAQIELYGYTF.